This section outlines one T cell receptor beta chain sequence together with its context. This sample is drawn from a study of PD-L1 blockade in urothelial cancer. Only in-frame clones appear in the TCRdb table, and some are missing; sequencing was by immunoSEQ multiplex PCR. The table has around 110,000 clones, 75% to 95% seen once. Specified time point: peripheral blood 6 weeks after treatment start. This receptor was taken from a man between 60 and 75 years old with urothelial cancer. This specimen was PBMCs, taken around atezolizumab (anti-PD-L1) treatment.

CDR3 in amino acids: CASSGMGLTSTYEQYF. CDR3 bases: TGTGCCAGCAGCGGGATGGGACTAACCTCCACCTACGAGCAGTACTTC. The chain couples TRBV7-2 to TRBJ2-7; 7 nucleotides match TRBD2. J was trimmed by 2 bases and V by 5 bases; bases with no gene match: 12. Germline loops: CDR1 SGHTA, CDR2 FQGNSA. The CDR3 extends over 16 amino acids.